This TCR beta chain was recorded in a study of identifying expanded T cells in peripheral blood. As regards this clone: Its specificity is unknown.

General observations from the study: Two-week clone count variance significantly increased as total template count grew. Around 1.2 clones differed between technical replicates, versus about 16 and 19 over time.

Data came from immunoSEQ multiplex PCR; TCRdb stores just in-frame clones and leaves some out. The sample has about 110,000 clones, around 88% seen once. Healthy donors had no documented immune events, such as infections, while sampled. Input material: blood. This clonotype was obtained from a person aged 18-70 years in good health.

Here the CDR3 reads CASSPYRAQAFDRYF. CDR3 nucleotides: TGTGCCAGCAGCCCGTACCGTGCACAGGCCTTCGACCGGTACTTC. This chain uses TRBV7-9 with TRBJ2-7, with a tentative D call TRBD1 (5 bases). This CDR3 is 15 amino acids long. CDR1 SEHNR and CDR2 FQNEAQ come from the germline V gene (reference sequence). V lost 5 bases and J lost 12, with 26 bases in between.